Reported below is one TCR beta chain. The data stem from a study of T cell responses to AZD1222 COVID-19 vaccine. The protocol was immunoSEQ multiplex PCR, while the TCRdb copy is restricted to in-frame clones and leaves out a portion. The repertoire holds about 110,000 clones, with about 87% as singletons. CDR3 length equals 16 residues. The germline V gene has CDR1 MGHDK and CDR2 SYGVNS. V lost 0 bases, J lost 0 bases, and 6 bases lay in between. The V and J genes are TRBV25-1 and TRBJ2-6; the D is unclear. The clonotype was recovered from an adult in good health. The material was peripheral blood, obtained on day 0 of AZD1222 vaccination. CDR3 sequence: CASSEYMSSGANVLTF. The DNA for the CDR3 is TGTGCCAGCAGTGAATATATGAGCTCTGGGGCCAACGTCCTGACTTTC. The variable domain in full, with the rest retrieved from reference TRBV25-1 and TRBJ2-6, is EADIYQTPRYLVIGTGKKITLECSQTMGHDKMYWYQQDPGMELHLIHYSYGVNSTEKGDLSSESTVSRIRTEHFPLTLESARPSHTSQYLCASSEYMSSGANVLTFGAGSRLTVL.